The 16 T cell receptor beta chains reported below all come from one sample, sequenced in a study of T cells in Graves' hyperthyroidism and ophthalmopathy. From RNA transcripts, TCR beta CDR3 regions were amplified. The TCR CDR3 first-round RT-PCR relied on the HTBI primer set. TCRdb called the multiplex PCR reads again in MiXCR, with one record for every CDR3 protein. The sample yields hundreds of thousands of distinct CDR3 sequences, under 25% seen once. Specimen: blood. The receptors come from a young man with Graves' ophthalmopathy.

In this sample, this clonotype turned up a few times. CDR3 DNA sequence: TGTGCTAGTGGTTTGATCGGTTCTCTGAGGAGTGGGCAGTACTTC. It translates to CASGLIGSLRSGQYF. The chain has TRBV12-5 and TRBJ2-7; D gene unclear. The germline V gene encodes CDR1 LGHNT and CDR2 FRNRAP. The CDR3 runs to 15 residues. V lost 2 bases and J 9 bases, leaving 20 bases between the germline ends. Full variable domain (missing parts from reference TRBV12-5 and TRBJ2-7): DARVTQTPRHKVTEMGQEVTMRCQPILGHNTVFWYRQTMMQGLELLAYFRNRAPLDDSGMPKDRFSAEMPDATLATLKIQPSEPRDSAVYFCASGLIGSLRSGQYFGPGTRLTVT.

The CDR3 sequence: CASSPGLAGRSQQETQYF. CDR3 nucleotide sequence: TGTGCCAGCTCACCGGGACTAGCGGGACGTTCCCAACAAGAGACCCAGTACTTC. This sequence joins TRBV18 and TRBJ2-5, with TRBD2 identical over 13 bases. The CDR3 length is 18 residues. Per germline, CDR1 KGHSH and CDR2 LQKENI. V lost 3 bases, J lost 2 bases, and 9 bases stayed unmatched. Using reference TRBV18 and TRBJ2-5 for the parts outside the CDR3, the full variable domain is NAGVMQNPRHLVRRRGQEARLRCSPMKGHSHVYWYRQLPEEGLKFMVYLQKENIIDESGMPKERFSAEFPKEGPSILRIQQVVRGDSAAYFCASSPGLAGRSQQETQYFGPGTRLLVL.

The V gene is TRBV10-3, the J gene TRBJ2-7; 10 bases are shared with TRBD2. The trim removed 6 bases at V and 6 bases at J, leaving 2 bases unmatched. This CDR3 is built from 12 residues. Germline V gene lookup returns CDR1 ENHRY and CDR2 SYGVKD. In DNA, the CDR3 is TGTGCCATCAGGCTAGCGGGAGCCGAGCAGTACTTC. Translating gives CAIRLAGAEQYF.

V usage is TRBV6-6 and J usage is TRBJ2-1; D uncertain. V shed 2 bases and J shed 9 bases, with 11 bases lying between them. From germline, CDR1 is MNHNY and CDR2 SVGAGI (reference sequence). This CDR3 has 13 residues. CDR3 coding DNA: TGTGCCAGCAGTTACCAGCGACCGCTTGAGCAGTTCTTC. Translated: CASSYQRPLEQFF.

Only a few counts were recorded for this clonotype. The chain combines TRBV4-1 with TRBJ1-2; TRBD1 is a possible D gene (6 bases). The CDR3 sequence is 13 residues long. CDR1 and CDR2 (germline): MGHRA, YSYEKL. V lost 5 bases, J lost 7 bases, and 14 bases lay in between. The CDR3 protein is CASSTAAGVGYTF. The CDR3 DNA reads as TGCGCCAGCAGCACAGCAGCAGGGGTTGGCTACACCTTC.

This clonotype was detected ten times or more. CDR3 nucleotides: TGTGCCAGCAGCTTATCTCGAGGGGGCCATGAAAAACTGTTTTTT. It specifies CASSLSRGGHEKLFF. The chain recombines TRBV11-2 with TRBJ1-4, with 7 bases identical to TRBD1. V trimming: 2 bases; J trimming: 6 bases; junction bases outside the gene matches: 6. Per germline, CDR1 SGHAT and CDR2 FQNNGV. The CDR3 has 15 residues.

In this sample, this clonotype turned up many times. J is TRBJ1-1 and V is TRBV3-1, with TRBD1 matching over 11 bases. Losses at the gene ends were 6 bases for V and 4 bases for J; bases not matched to a gene: 10. This CDR3 has 16 residues. CDR1 LGHDT and CDR2 YNNKEL come from the germline V gene (reference sequence). The CDR3 loop is CASRQIPGTGGTEAFF. The CDR3 DNA is TGTGCCAGCAGACAGATACCCGGGACAGGGGGCACTGAAGCTTTCTTT.

This clonotype was picked up a small number of times. The chain has TRBV6-1 and TRBJ2-5; no clear D. CDR3 length: 14 amino acids. Trimming took 7 bases from V and 3 from J, leaving 15 bases between them. The germline V gene encodes CDR1 MNHNS and CDR2 SASEGT. In nucleotides, the CDR3 is TGTGCCAGCAAAAATCAGGCGGTTAAAGAGACCCAGTACTTC. As protein: CASKNQAVKETQYF.

Notes on this clonotype: One junction end does not reproduce the germline sequence, and a read error may be involved. This chain links TRBV2 with TRBJ1-6, with 12 bases aligning to TRBD1. The V gene's germline CDR1 is SNHLY and CDR2 FYNNEI. This CDR3 has 18 amino acids. CDR3: CASSEGTGGFPTNSPLHF. In DNA form, the CDR3 reads TGTGCCAGCAGCGAAGGGACAGGGGGCTTTCCCACTAATTCACCCCTCCACTTT.

This clonotype was counted many times. V and J are TRBV7-6 and TRBJ2-5, with 7 bases identical to TRBD1. Germline V gene lookup returns CDR1 SGHVS and CDR2 FNYEAQ. V shed 2 bases and J 5 bases; nucleotides not matched to a gene: 14. This CDR3 is 17 amino acids long. CDR3 sequence reads: CASSLRGTASMGETQYF. The CDR3 DNA reads TGTGCCAGCAGCTTAAGAGGGACAGCTAGTATGGGGGAGACCCAGTACTTC.

CDR3 residues: CASSSATTVSSYNEQFF. The CDR3 bases are TGTGCCAGCAGTTCTGCCACGACGGTGAGCTCCTACAATGAGCAGTTCTTC. The chain links TRBV27 to TRBJ2-1, with unresolved D. Trimming stripped 4 bases from V and 0 bases from J, with 16 bases between. Germline loops: CDR1 MNHEY, CDR2 SMNVEV (reference sequence). CDR3 size: 17 residues.

This clonotype was counted a few times. CDR3 sequence: CASSPGQGNQETQYF. CDR3 coding DNA: TGTGCCAGCTCCCCGGGACAGGGGAACCAAGAGACCCAGTACTTC. This chain links TRBV18 with TRBJ2-5; 10 nucleotides agree with TRBD1. The germline V gene encodes CDR1 KGHSH and CDR2 LQKENI. The length of the CDR3 is 15 residues. With 6 bases clipped from V and 0 bases from J, the junction kept 4 bases outside the gene matches. The variable domain in full, completed from reference TRBV18 and TRBJ2-5, reads NAGVMQNPRHLVRRRGQEARLRCSPMKGHSHVYWYRQLPEEGLKFMVYLQKENIIDESGMPKERFSAEFPKEGPSILRIQQVVRGDSAAYFCASSPGQGNQETQYFGPGTRLLVL.

The V call is TRBV20-1, the J call TRBJ1-1, with D hard to call. Trimming removed 5 bases at V and 4 bases at J, with 8 bases between. The CDR3 covers 11 residues. Germline-derived CDR1 and CDR2 are DFQATT and SNEGSKA (reference sequence). The CDR3 sequence is CSARGSTEAFF. The DNA of the CDR3 is TGCAGTGCTCGGGGTTCCACTGAAGCTTTCTTT.

J is TRBJ2-2 and V is TRBV7-9, with a possible D match to TRBD1 (6 bases). The CDR3 extends over 15 amino acids. Germline V gene sequence: CDR1 SEHNR, CDR2 FQNEAQ (reference sequence). V lost 4 bases and J lost 6, with 15 bases in between. The CDR3 protein is CASSSNREGPGELFF. The CDR3 DNA reads as TGTGCCAGCAGCTCCAACAGGGAAGGGCCCGGGGAGCTGTTTTTT.

The J gene is TRBJ2-1, the V gene TRBV6-2 or TRBV6-3, with a possible D match to TRBD2 (5 bases). Germline V gene data show CDR1 as MNHEY and CDR2 as SVGEGT. This CDR3 is built from 15 residues. V shed 5 bases and J shed 12 bases, with 23 bases lying between them. CDR3 sequence: CASSDRRVHEGGQFF. The CDR3 DNA reads TGTGCCAGCAGTGACCGAAGGGTCCACGAAGGAGGGCAGTTCTTC.

This clonotype was seen more than once but under ten times. V gene TRBV12-5 combines with J gene TRBJ2-2, with 8 bases identical to TRBD2. Trimming removed 5 bases from V and 2 bases from J; junction bases left unmatched: 10. The CDR3 sequence is 17 residues long. Germline V CDR1 and CDR2: LGHNT, FRNRAP. CDR3 bases: TGTGCTAGTGGTCCGTCGGGTAGCGGGACTAACACCGGGGAGCTGTTTTTT. Translating it yields CASGPSGSGTNTGELFF.